This TCR beta chain was captured by sequencing in a study of cytomegalovirus exposure and HLA in healthy donors. Study summary: Out of roughly 170 million T cells, an earlier analysis found 117 million unique TCR beta sequences in total.

Broader study findings: Indistinguishable V segments, including TRBV6-2 and TRBV6-3, were excluded. Segments of the TCR beta V type were, in most cases, productive about 87% or about 30% of the time in an earlier analysis.

This clone has a single count. Its antigen is as yet unknown. The CDR3 is 14 amino acids. CDR1 MDHEN and CDR2 SYDVKM come from the germline V gene. The V end lost 6 bases, the J end lost 9 bases, and 21 bases lay between the germline ends. Vbeta (60) and Jbeta (13) primers were used in the PCR. Some clones are missing from TCRdb's copy, which holds only in-frame ones; the method was immunoSEQ multiplex PCR. The repertoire has 200,000 to 250,000 clones, 80% to 90% of them found once; the top ten carry about 3.1%. The clonotype was recovered from a man aged 25-45 years in good health and CMV-seronegative. The V gene is TRBV28, the J gene TRBJ2-7, with TRBD2 as a possible D gene (5 bases). The sequenced sample was PBMCs. Here the CDR3 DNA reads TGTGCCAGCAGCCCCGGGCTAGCCCTCAAGGGGCAGTACTTC. Protein sequence: CASSPGLALKGQYF. Full variable domain (outside the CDR3, taken from reference TRBV28 and TRBJ2-7): DVKVTQSSRYLVKRTGEKVFLECVQDMDHENMFWYRQDPGLGLRLIYFSYDVKMKEKGDIPEGYSVSREKKERFSLILESASTNQTSMYLCASSPGLALKGQYFGPGTRLTVT.